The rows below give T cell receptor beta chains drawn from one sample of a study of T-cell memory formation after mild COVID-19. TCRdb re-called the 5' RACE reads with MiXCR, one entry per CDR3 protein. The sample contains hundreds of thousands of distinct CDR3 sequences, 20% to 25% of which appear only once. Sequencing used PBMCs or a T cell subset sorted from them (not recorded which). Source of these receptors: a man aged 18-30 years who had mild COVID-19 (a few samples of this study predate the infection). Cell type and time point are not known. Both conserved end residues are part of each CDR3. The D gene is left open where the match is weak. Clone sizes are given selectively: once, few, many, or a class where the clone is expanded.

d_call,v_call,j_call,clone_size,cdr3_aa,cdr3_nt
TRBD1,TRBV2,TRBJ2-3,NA,CASTDTAPGQMGDTQYF,TGTGCCAGCACCGATACTGCCCCGGGACAGATGGGAGATACGCAGTATTTT
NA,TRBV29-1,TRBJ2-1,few,CSAGGYNEQFF,TGCAGCGCTGGTGGCTACAATGAGCAGTTCTTC
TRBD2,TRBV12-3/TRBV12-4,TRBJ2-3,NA,CASSFRSSGGATDTQYF,TGTGCCAGCAGTTTTCGGAGTAGCGGGGGAGCCACAGATACGCAGTATTTT
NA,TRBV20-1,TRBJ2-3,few,CSAQGLRTAKYTDTQYF,TGCAGTGCTCAGGGACTTCGGACAGCTAAGTACACAGATACGCAGTATTTT
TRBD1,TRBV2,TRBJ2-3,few,CASRGTVLDTQYF,TGTGCCAGCAGGGGGACAGTGTTGGATACGCAGTATTTT
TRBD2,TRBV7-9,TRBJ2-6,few,CASSSGGAGANVLTF,TGTGCCAGCAGCTCTGGGGGGGCTGGGGCCAACGTCCTGACTTTC
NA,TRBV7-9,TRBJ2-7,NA,CASSLARAGVRSYEQYF,TGTGCCAGCAGCTTAGCGCGTGCAGGGGTGAGGTCCTACGAGCAGTACTTC
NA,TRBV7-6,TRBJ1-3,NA,CASSLAGSNSGNTIYF,TGTGCCAGCAGCTTAGCTGGCAGCAACTCTGGAAACACCATATATTTT
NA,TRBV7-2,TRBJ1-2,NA,CASSLNGAGQDYTF,TGTGCCAGCAGCTTAAACGGGGCAGGGCAAGACTACACCTTC
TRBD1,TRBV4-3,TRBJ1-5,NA,CASSQSGQGNNQPQHF,TGCGCCAGCAGCCAATCTGGACAGGGGAACAATCAGCCCCAGCATTTT
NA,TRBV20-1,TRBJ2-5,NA,CSSSLQTQYF,TGCAGTAGTAGCTTGCAGACCCAGTACTTC
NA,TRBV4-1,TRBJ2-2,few,CASSQDRRTRGTGELFF,TGCGCCAGCAGCCAAGATCGCCGAACTAGGGGAACTGGGGAGCTGTTTTTT
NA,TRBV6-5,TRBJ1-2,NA,CASSFRRLGYGYTF,TGTGCCAGCAGTTTCCGTAGGCTGGGCTATGGCTACACCTTC
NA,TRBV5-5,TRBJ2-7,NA,CASSLELGGNEQYF,TGTGCCAGCAGCTTGGAACTAGGCGGCAACGAGCAGTACTTC
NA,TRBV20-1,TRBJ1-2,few,CSASRGGGYTF,TGCAGTGCTAGCCGGGGGGGAGGCTACACCTTC